These T cell receptor beta chains were read from a single sample in a study of a mutant IDH1 vaccine in newly diagnosed glioma. The antigens of these receptors remain unknown. Sequencing was performed with immunoSEQ multiplex PCR; in TCRdb, only in-frame clones are kept and a portion is missing. The data show around 50,000 clones, 65% seen once. Sequenced material: peripheral blood mononuclear cells (PBMCs), taken from a glioma patient whose treatment included an IDH1 peptide vaccine. Receptors were obtained from a middle-aged man with glioma. Some clones in this sample may be carry-over from other donors' samples. Each CDR3 is given with its conserved first and last residue. A D gene is named only where the DNA matches it firmly. A clone size is listed for some rows: how often the clone was seen (once, few, many), or a class if it is expanded.

J gene,V gene,clone size,D gene,CDR3 DNA,CDR3 protein
TRBJ1-4,TRBV5-1,few,.,TGCGCCAGCAGCTTGTCCGGAGTCGCAAATGAAAAACTGTTTTTT,CASSLSGVANEKLFF
TRBJ2-1,TRBV30,.,.,TGTGCCTGGCAACAGGGCCGTGAGCAGTTCTTC,CAWQQGREQFF
TRBJ2-2,TRBV6-1,.,TRBD1,TGTGCCAGCAAAAAGGAAAGGGGGCACACCGGGGAGCTGTTTTTT,CASKKERGHTGELFF
TRBJ1-4,TRBV4-2,once,.,TGTGCCAGCAGCCAACGATTTCCGACTAATGAAAAACTGTTTTTT,CASSQRFPTNEKLFF
TRBJ2-5,TRBV7-9,few,.,TGTGCCAGCAGCTTACTCGGGTGGGGGGCCGACGAGACCCAGTACTTC,CASSLLGWGADETQYF
TRBJ1-2,TRBV7-6,.,.,TGTGCCAGCAGCTTAGGACCCCAATATGGCTACACCTTC,CASSLGPQYGYTF
TRBJ2-7,TRBV6-1,few,.,TGTGCCAGCAGTCCAGAGGAGACAGCGGCCTACGAGCAGTACTTC,CASSPEETAAYEQYF
TRBJ2-3,TRBV19,.,TRBD2,TGTGCCAGTAGTCCGACCGGGACTAGCGTCCCTACGCAGTATTTT,CASSPTGTSVPTQYF
TRBJ2-1,TRBV7-9,.,TRBD2,TGTGCCAGCAGCTTAGGTAGCGGGGCCAATGAGCAGTTCTTC,CASSLGSGANEQFF
TRBJ1-5,TRBV19,.,TRBD1,TGTGCCAGTAGACAACAGGGGGTCGGCAATCAGCCCCAGCATTTT,CASRQQGVGNQPQHF